The 5 T cell receptor beta chains below come from one sample, sequenced in a study of blood T cell repertoires in COVID-19. Clones were read by immunoSEQ multiplex PCR, and TCRdb kept only the in-frame ones, dropping some. Of over 250,000 clones in the sample, 70% to 90% were seen once. Material: PBMCs or T cells enriched from blood (not recorded which). These TCRs come from a woman aged 55-70 years in a cohort exposed to, infected with or recovered from COVID-19 (not recorded which).

The V and J genes are TRBV18 and TRBJ1-3; possible D gene TRBD1, 5 bases. Per the germline V gene, CDR1 is KGHSH and CDR2 is LQKENI. Trimming left V 2 bases short and J 3 bases short, with 8 bases between. This CDR3 spans 14 amino acids. CDR3 coding DNA: TGTGCCAGCTCACCAACCGACAGTGGAAACACCATATATTTT. Its translation is CASSPTDSGNTIYF.

The chain uses TRBV12-3 or TRBV12-4 and TRBJ2-2; 8 bases are a match to TRBD2. V trimming: 6 bases; J trimming: 6 bases; junction bases outside the gene matches: 0. The CDR3 spans 12 residues. CDR3 DNA sequence: TGTGCCAGCAGCGGGAGGGCCGGGGAGCTGTTTTTT. This sequence encodes CASSGRAGELFF.

This clone was counted between two and nine times. The chain couples TRBV12-3 or TRBV12-4 to TRBJ1-2, with D tentatively TRBD1 (6 bases). This CDR3 spans 13 amino acids. V was trimmed by 6 bases and J by 5 bases, leaving 13 bases between them. As DNA, the CDR3 is TGTGCCAGCAGACCGGGACACCGATATGGCTACACCTTC. It encodes CASRPGHRYGYTF.

This clone was observed a single time. In nucleotides, the CDR3 is TGTGCCAGCAAAAAACAGGGGCCAACAGGGGCCGGGGAGCTGTTTTTT. Translating it yields CASKKQGPTGAGELFF. J is TRBJ2-2 and V is TRBV28; 7 bases are shared with TRBD1. This CDR3 contains 16 residues. Germline values: CDR1 MDHEN, CDR2 SYDVKM. V lost 7 bases, J lost 6 bases, and 14 bases stayed unmatched. Together with reference TRBV28 and TRBJ2-2, the CDR3 gives the full variable domain: DVKVTQSSRYLVKRTGEKVFLECVQDMDHENMFWYRQDPGLGLRLIYFSYDVKMKEKGDIPEGYSVSREKKERFSLILESASTNQTSMYLCASKKQGPTGAGELFFGEGSRLTVL.

J is TRBJ2-1 and V is TRBV5-1; TRBD2 matches 9 bases. The CDR3 runs to 15 residues. V shed 6 bases, J shed 1 base, and the junction held 5 bases outside the gene matches. In germline, CDR1 is SGHRS, CDR2 YFSETQ. In DNA form, the CDR3 reads TGCGCCAGCAACCCGGGACTAGCTTCCTACAATGAGCAGTTCTTC. This codes for CASNPGLASYNEQFF.